This entry features one T cell receptor beta chain sequence. The entry originates in a study of molecular identifiers for immune sequencing clone quantification. The germline gives CDR1 LGHNA, CDR2 YSLEER. The CDR3 is made up of 14 amino acids. The V gene lost 0 bases and the J gene lost 4 bases, with 9 bases spanning the gap. TCRdb re-called the PCR reads with MiXCR, one entry per CDR3 protein. The table lists about 510,000 distinct CDR3 sequences, approximately 25% of them singletons. The chain combines TRBV4-3 with TRBJ1-1, with D possibly matching TRBD1 (6 bases). The sample comprised naive CD8+ T cells from blood, with Jurkat cell RNA spiked in. Stated subset: FACS-sorted CD8+CD4-CCR7+CD45RA+ naive T cells. The sequence was obtained from a human donor in good health. Some libraries in this study had Jurkat cell RNA spiked in. CDR3 sequence reads: CASSQDIGGTEAFF. CDR3 DNA: TGCGCCAGCAGCCAAGATATAGGGGGCACTGAAGCTTTCTTT.